This TCR beta chain was sequenced during a study of cytomegalovirus exposure and HLA in healthy donors. Researchers ran the PCR with 60 Vbeta and 13 Jbeta primers. Generated by immunoSEQ multiplex PCR, the TCRdb table keeps only in-frame clones and is missing some. The data contain 80,000 or so clones, around 62% of them singletons. The germline V gene has CDR1 GTSNPN and CDR2 SVGIG (reference sequence). The CDR3 is 15 residues long. Trimming took off 2 bases at V and 0 bases at J, with 11 bases between the two ends. This clone was seen a single time. The same CDR3 also results from other DNA sequences found in this sample.

The chain is built from TRBV30 and TRBJ1-3, with TRBD1 as a possible D gene (5 bases). Sequenced sample: PBMCs. The TCR originated in a male donor in good health and CMV-seropositive. CDR3: CAWSRDSGSGNTIYF. CDR3 nucleotides: TGTGCCTGGAGTCGGGACTCCGGCTCTGGAAACACCATATATTTT. The whole variable domain, remainder taken from reference TRBV30 and TRBJ1-3, is SQTIHQWPATLVQPVGSPLSLECTVEGTSNPNLYWYRQAAGRGLQLLFYSVGIGQISSEVPQNLSASRPQDRQFILSSKKLLLSDSGFYLCAWSRDSGSGNTIYFGEGSWLTVV.